Below, 19 T cell receptor beta chains from the same sample are listed, as sequenced in a study of T cells in Graves' hyperthyroidism and ophthalmopathy. TCR beta CDR3 sequences were amplified from RNA transcripts. During a first-round RT-PCR of the TCR CDR3, the HTBI primer set was used. TCRdb itself ran the multiplex PCR reads through MiXCR, one entry per CDR3 protein. Here the sample spans 500,000 to 800,000 distinct CDR3 sequences, 45% being singletons. The sample taken for sequencing was peripheral blood or thyroid tissue (not recorded which). The source is an adult man with Graves' disease, either hyperthyroidism or ophthalmopathy (not recorded which).

This clonotype was seen repeatedly, ten times or more. V gene TRBV20-1 combines with J gene TRBJ1-2; D not resolved. There are 12 residues in the CDR3. The V and J ends lost 3 bases and 4 bases respectively, with 9 bases between them. CDR1 DFQATT and CDR2 SNEGSKA come from the germline V gene (reference sequence). The CDR3 nucleotides read TGCAGTGCTAGTATCGGCTCCTATGGCTACACCTTC. This translates into CSASIGSYGYTF.

Remarks on this clonotype: A much bigger clone sits one base away, suggesting this may be a read error. The chain carries TRBV2 and TRBJ1-1; unclear D gene. The germline gives CDR1 SNHLY, CDR2 FYNNEI. The V and J ends lost 4 bases and 7 bases respectively, with 4 bases between them. CDR3 length equals 10 residues. The CDR3 here is CASSGDEAFF. The CDR3 DNA reads as TGTGCCAGCAGTGGGGATGAAGCTTTCTTT. Complete variable domain (other parts from reference TRBV2 and TRBJ1-1): EPEVTQTPSHQVTQMGQEVILRCVPISNHLYFYWYRQILGQKVEFLVSFYNNEISEKSEIFDDQFSVERPDGSNFTLKIRSTKLEDSAMYFCASSGDEAFFGQGTRLTVV.

This clonotype was detected only a few times. This sequence joins TRBV6-1 and TRBJ2-7, with D hard to call. Germline V CDR1 and CDR2: MNHNS, SASEGT. V shed 1 base and J shed 2 bases, with 3 bases lying between them. The length of the CDR3 is 12 residues. The CDR3 is CASSEDTYEQYF. The DNA for the CDR3 is TGTGCCAGCAGTGAAGACACCTACGAGCAGTACTTC.

The rearrangement uses TRBV29-1 and TRBJ1-5; weak D call: TRBD1 (5 bases). Per the germline V gene, CDR1 is SQVTM and CDR2 is ANQGSEA. This CDR3 region has 14 residues. V lost 4 bases and J 3 bases, leaving 13 bases between the germline ends. The CDR3 DNA reads TGCAGCGTTGGAGGGGCATCGATCAATCAGCCCCAGCATTTT. Translation: CSVGGASINQPQHF.

About this clonotype itself: Compared with germline, one end of the junction differs, possibly owing to a read error. This chain joins TRBV10-3 and TRBJ2-2; D may be TRBD1 or TRBD2 (5 bases each). Germline CDR1 reads ENHRY; CDR2 reads SYGVKD. The length of the CDR3 is 17 residues. CDR3: CAISEGAQGIGTGELSW. CDR3 DNA: TGTGCCATCAGTGAAGGGGCTCAGGGCATCGGGACCGGGGAGCTGTCTTGG.

This clonotype was recorded at least ten times. The chain combines TRBV7-2 with TRBJ2-7; D is tentatively TRBD1 or TRBD2 (5 bases each). The CDR3 extends over 14 amino acids. Trimming removed 5 bases at V and 7 bases at J, with 18 bases between. Germline values: CDR1 SGHTA, CDR2 FQGNSA. CDR3 DNA: TGTGCCAGCAGCACCGACAGAGAATCGGGGGAGCAGTACTTC. Its protein product is CASSTDRESGEQYF.

This clonotype was counted many times. The CDR3 reads CASSPYTGEETQYF. The CDR3 nucleotides read TGTGCCAGCAGCCCTTACACAGGGGAAGAGACCCAGTACTTC. This chain links TRBV7-9 with TRBJ2-5, with TRBD1 matching 7 bases. J was trimmed by 3 bases and V by 5 bases; bases with no gene match: 6. CDR3 size: 14 residues. CDR1 SEHNR and CDR2 FQNEAQ come from the germline V gene (reference sequence).

Note on this clonotype: Because it lacks the conserved phenylalanine or tryptophan at the end, this CDR3 is likely a read error. The chain has TRBV6-1 and TRBJ1-6; D may be TRBD1 (5 bases). Trimming pared 6 bases from V and 6 bases from J, leaving 12 bases between. Per the germline V gene, CDR1 is MNHNS and CDR2 is SASEGT. The CDR3 sequence is 14 residues long. The CDR3 nucleotides are TGTGCCAGCAGCGCGGGGGGGGGTAATTCACCCCTCCACCTT. This gives the protein CASSAGGGNSPLHL.

This clonotype was seen many times. The CDR3, as DNA: TGCGCCAGCAGCCCTAGCGGGTCCCACGAGCAGTACTTC. Translating it yields CASSPSGSHEQYF. The V gene is TRBV10-1, the J gene TRBJ2-7, with TRBD2 matching over 8 bases. The germline CDR1 and CDR2 sequences are WNHNN and SYGVQD (reference sequence). V lost 6 bases and J lost 5; bases outside the gene matches: 6. This CDR3 is 13 amino acids long.

This clonotype is judged medium-sized. The rearrangement links TRBV15 to TRBJ2-7; 9 bases align to TRBD1. V lost 4 bases to trimming and J lost 3 bases; unmatched junction nucleotides: 4. Per the germline V gene, CDR1 is LNHNV and CDR2 is YYDKDF (reference sequence). The CDR3 totals 14 residues. CDR3 sequence reads: CATSTGTGYYEQYF. CDR3 nucleotides: TGTGCCACCAGCACCGGGACAGGGTACTACGAGCAGTACTTC.

This clonotype was counted once. The rearrangement links TRBV29-1 to TRBJ1-4, with a tentative D call TRBD1 (6 bases). Germline CDR1 and CDR2: SQVTM and ANQGSEA. The CDR3 runs to 13 residues. CDR3 DNA sequence: TGCAGTGATAACAGGGTTTCTAATGAAAAACTGTTTTTT. Its translation is CSDNRVSNEKLFF.

Comments on this clonotype: One junction end does not reproduce the germline sequence, and a read error may be involved. The rearrangement uses TRBV24-1 and TRBJ2-5, with 10 bases fitting TRBD2. Germline CDR1 KGHDR, CDR2 SFDVKD. The CDR3 covers 16 residues. Here the CDR3 reads CATSAPGLAVQETQYF. The CDR3 DNA follows: TGCGCCACCAGTGCCCCTGGACTAGCGGTCCAAGAGACCCAGTACTTC.

This clonotype showed up just a few times. J is TRBJ1-1 and V is TRBV7-9; D is uncertain. Looked up from germline, CDR1 is SEHNR and CDR2 is FQNEAQ (reference sequence). This CDR3 has 13 amino acids. With 3 bases removed from V and 8 bases from J, the gap between germline ends came to 13 bases. Written as DNA, the CDR3 is TGTGCCAGCAGCTTTGAAGGGCGACAAGAAGCTTTCTTT. Protein: CASSFEGRQEAFF.

A note on this clonotype: A much larger clone differs by one base, so this may be a read error. This sequence joins TRBV10-3 and TRBJ2-5; D uncertain. The CDR3 runs to 13 residues. The germline gives CDR1 ENHRY, CDR2 SYGVKD. V dropped 10 bases and J dropped 1 base, with 13 bases sitting between them. As DNA, the CDR3 is TGTGCCAGCGGTTATCGAAGCCAAGAGACCCAGTACTTC. It specifies CASGYRSQETQYF.

At least ten counts were recorded for this clonotype. The rearrangement joins TRBV2 to TRBJ1-2; possibly TRBD1 for D (6 bases). Germline CDR1 SNHLY, CDR2 FYNNEI. The CDR3 is made up of 14 amino acids. V was pared by 7 bases and J by 8 bases, with 20 bases between. Here the CDR3 DNA reads TGTGCCAGCACTTACTTAAGAGGGGGAGGCGGCTACACCTTC. Amino acids: CASTYLRGGGGYTF.

V is TRBV7-6 and J is TRBJ2-3; 8 bases are a match to TRBD1. CDR1 is SGHVS and CDR2 is FNYEAQ in the germline V gene. The CDR3 covers 15 residues. Unmatched junction bases numbered 5, after V lost 4 bases and J lost 2 bases. CDR3 sequence reads: CASSSGQGYTDTQYF. In DNA, the CDR3 is TGTGCCAGCAGCTCCGGACAGGGCTACACAGATACGCAGTATTTT. The full variable domain, with the rest looked up from reference TRBV7-6 and TRBJ2-3, is GAGVSQSPRYKVTKRGQDVALRCDPISGHVSLYWYRQALGQGPEFLTYFNYEAQQDKSGLPNDRFSAERPEGSISTLTIQRTEQRDSAMYRCASSSGQGYTDTQYFGPGTRLTVL.

The sample holds one count of this clonotype. The J gene is TRBJ2-7, the V gene TRBV6-2 or TRBV6-3; D gene uncertain. V was cut by 5 bases and J by 4 bases, with 9 bases left in between. CDR3 length equals 12 residues. Germline lookup yields CDR1 MNHEY and CDR2 SVGEGT. In DNA, the CDR3 is TGTGCCAGCAGTCAGTTTATATACGAGCAGTACTTC. It codes for CASSQFIYEQYF.

To note about this clonotype: A much larger clone differs from this one at a single base, so this may be a read error. The V gene is TRBV2, the J gene TRBJ1-5, with TRBD1 matching 7 bases. Germline CDR1 SNHLY, CDR2 FYNNEI. With V trimmed by 3 bases and J by 7 bases, 9 bases remained unmatched. This CDR3 has 15 residues. In nucleotides, the CDR3 is TGTGCCAGCAGTGATACAACAGGGGATGAGCAGCCCCAGCATTTT. It yields the protein CASSDTTGDEQPQHF.

The chain recombines TRBV20-1 with TRBJ2-5; maybe TRBD2 (6 bases). V was shortened by 3 bases and J by 3 bases, with 14 bases between the two germline ends. CDR1 is DFQATT and CDR2 is SNEGSKA in the germline V gene (reference sequence). The CDR3 length is 14 residues. CDR3 protein: CSASDGTGEETQYF. Written as DNA, the CDR3 is TGCAGTGCTAGTGACGGAACGGGGGAAGAGACCCAGTACTTC.